The 19 T cell receptor beta chains given below trace back to one sample, sequenced in a study of OX40 agonist ivuxolimab in advanced cancers. Assay used: immunoSEQ multiplex PCR; TCRdb lists only in-frame clones, some missing. The repertoire holds around 53,000 clones, with just under 85% as singletons. The source material was CD4+ or CD8+ T cells sorted from blood, sampled in a trial of the OX40 agonist ivuxolimab. The receptors were sampled from an adult with an advanced solid tumor such as melanoma, head and neck, liver or kidney cancer.

The CDR3 DNA follows: TGTGCCAGCAGTGAAGGGGGACTAGCGGGGAACACCGGGGAGCTGTTTTTT. Translating gives CASSEGGLAGNTGELFF. V and J are TRBV2 and TRBJ2-2; 12 bases match TRBD2. Trimming cost V 1 base and J 1 base; bases outside gene matches: 1. The CDR3 loop spans 17 amino acids. Germline values: CDR1 SNHLY, CDR2 FYNNEI.

This rearrangement joins TRBV7-9 to TRBJ2-5; D is perhaps TRBD1 (5 bases). The J call may be incorrect, as the DNA end agrees better with TRBJ2-7. CDR1 and CDR2 from the germline V gene are SEHNR and FQNEAQ (reference sequence). The CDR3 is 16 amino acids. CDR3 in amino acids: CASSRAMGPGGYEQYF. In DNA form, the CDR3 reads TGTGCCAGCAGCCGAGCCATGGGGCCAGGCGGTTACGAGCAGTACTTC.

The V call is TRBV10-1, the J call TRBJ1-2; perhaps TRBD1 as D (5 bases). Germline loops: CDR1 WNHNN, CDR2 SYGVQD (reference sequence). Trimming took 8 bases from V and 4 from J, leaving 14 bases between them. This CDR3 contains 13 residues. The CDR3 DNA reads TGCGCCAGCCCCTCTGGCGGGACCTATGGCTACACCTTC. It is translated as CASPSGGTYGYTF.

The rearrangement links TRBV9 to TRBJ1-4; D perhaps matches TRBD1 (6 bases). The germline V gene encodes CDR1 SGDLS and CDR2 YYNGEE. The V end was cut by 4 bases, the J end by 3 bases, with 16 bases between. The CDR3 runs to 16 residues. The CDR3 sequence: CASSPGGGQSNEKLFF. The DNA for the CDR3 is TGTGCCAGCAGCCCCGGGGGGGGGCAGTCTAATGAAAAACTGTTTTTT. The whole variable domain, remainder taken from reference TRBV9 and TRBJ1-4, is DSGVTQTPKHLITATGQRVTLRCSPRSGDLSVYWYQQSLDQGLQFLIQYYNGEERAKGNILERFSAQQFPDLHSELNLSSLELGDSALYFCASSPGGGQSNEKLFFGSGTQLSVL.

V is TRBV27 and J is TRBJ2-2, with TRBD2 matching over 11 bases. V shed 8 bases, J shed 8 bases, and the junction held 4 bases outside the gene matches. The length of the CDR3 is 13 residues. Germline V gene sequence: CDR1 MNHEY, CDR2 SMNVEV (reference sequence). The DNA for the CDR3 is TGTGCCAGCCAACTAGCGGGGGCTGGGGAGCTGTTTTTT. Translation gives CASQLAGAGELFF.

The chain combines TRBV5-1 with TRBJ2-7; TRBD1 matches at 7 bases. The V segment lost 2 bases and the J segment 2 bases; nucleotides outside the gene matches: 7. Germline assignment: CDR1 SGHRS and CDR2 YFSETQ. The CDR3 runs 15 residues. The CDR3 DNA is TGCGCCAGCAGCTTTTCCAGAGGGGGCCCCTACGAGCAGTACTTC. Translated, it gives CASSFSRGGPYEQYF.

V is TRBV5-4 and J is TRBJ2-2; weak D call: TRBD1 (5 bases). There are 15 residues in the CDR3. CDR1 is SGHNT and CDR2 is YYREEE in the germline V gene (reference sequence). V lost 4 bases and J lost 3, with 13 bases in between. The DNA for the CDR3 is TGTGCCAGCAGCAGTCCAGGGTGGGACACCGGGGAGCTGTTTTTT. Translating gives CASSSPGWDTGELFF.

In nucleotides, the CDR3 is TGTGCCAGCAGTCCTGGACTAGCGGGAGTAGAGACCCAGTACTTC. Protein: CASSPGLAGVETQYF. This chain uses TRBV6-5 with TRBJ2-5; 13 bases line up with TRBD2. Trimming removed 5 bases from V and 4 bases from J; junction bases left unmatched: 4. The CDR3 is 15 amino acids. Germline V gene data show CDR1 as MNHEY and CDR2 as SVGAGI.

This chain uses TRBV19 with TRBJ2-5; 8 bases match TRBD1. This CDR3 comprises 15 residues. Unmatched junction bases numbered 10, after V lost 5 bases and J lost 5 bases. CDR1 and CDR2 from the germline V gene are LNHDA and SQIVND (reference sequence). As DNA, the CDR3 is TGTGCCAGTAGTCCCACCTGGACAGGGCGGGAGACCCAGTACTTC. It translates to CASSPTWTGRETQYF.

J is TRBJ1-4 and V is TRBV4-3, with D unclear. This CDR3 comprises 15 residues. The ends were cut back, 2 bases at V and 8 bases at J, with 15 bases in the middle. In germline, CDR1 is LGHNA, CDR2 YSLEER. The CDR3 DNA reads TGCGCCAGCAGCCAAATCCGAGGGCCAGAAGAAAAACTGTTTTTT. It encodes CASSQIRGPEEKLFF.

This chain connects TRBV6-1 to TRBJ1-5; TRBD1 agrees at 8 bases. Germline V gene lookup returns CDR1 MNHNS and CDR2 SASEGT. V shed 7 bases and J 5 bases; nucleotides not matched to a gene: 7. The CDR3 sequence is 14 residues long. In DNA, the CDR3 is TGTGCCAGCATTACCGGACAGGGTGATCAGCCCCAGCATTTT. As protein: CASITGQGDQPQHF.

V is TRBV6-1 and J is TRBJ1-1; TRBD1 matches at 7 bases. The V segment lost 6 bases and the J segment 1 base; nucleotides outside the gene matches: 8. This CDR3 is built from 15 residues. Germline-derived CDR1 and CDR2 are MNHNS and SASEGT. The CDR3 here is CASRSQGTANTEAFF. CDR3 in DNA: TGTGCCAGCAGGTCACAGGGGACGGCGAACACTGAAGCTTTCTTT.

This chain links TRBV5-4 with TRBJ1-1; D is unresolved. Per the germline V gene, CDR1 is SGHNT and CDR2 is YYREEE (reference sequence). The CDR3 runs to 16 residues. V gave up 4 bases and J gave up 3 bases, with 19 bases separating them. CDR3 DNA: TGTGCCAGCAGCCTACTGGCGGGCCTGGGAGACACTGAAGCTTTCTTT. Its protein product is CASSLLAGLGDTEAFF.

The rearrangement joins TRBV20-1 to TRBJ1-1, with no clear D. The CDR3 loop spans 11 amino acids. Germline values: CDR1 DFQATT, CDR2 SNEGSKA (reference sequence). Trimming took off 5 bases at V and 1 base at J, with 5 bases between the two ends. In DNA form, the CDR3 reads TGCAGTGCTCGACAGAACACTGAAGCTTTCTTT. It is translated as CSARQNTEAFF.

As regards this clone: Different DNA sequences within this sample yield the same CDR3. V gene TRBV6-1 combines with J gene TRBJ1-5; 7 nucleotides agree with TRBD1. The V gene's germline CDR1 is MNHNS and CDR2 SASEGT. The CDR3 length is 15 residues. V lost 1 base, J lost 7 bases, and 7 bases stayed unmatched. The CDR3 DNA follows: TGTGCCAGCAGTGAAGGGTCAGGGGGGAACCAGCCCCAGCATTTT. This sequence encodes CASSEGSGGNQPQHF.

This chain uses TRBV6-5 with TRBJ1-6, with D tentatively TRBD1 (5 bases). The CDR3 runs to 16 residues. Germline values: CDR1 MNHEY, CDR2 SVGAGI. V was cut by 1 base and J by 9 bases, with 16 bases left in between. This chain's CDR3 is CASSYYGTPGRSPLHF. The DNA for the CDR3 is TGTGCCAGCAGTTACTATGGGACGCCGGGCCGTTCACCCCTCCACTTT.

This rearrangement joins TRBV6-1 to TRBJ2-5; the match to TRBD1 covers 10 bases. V shed 6 bases, J shed 7 bases, and the junction held 11 bases outside the gene matches. This CDR3 spans 15 amino acids. Germline V lookup: CDR1 MNHNS, CDR2 SASEGT. CDR3 sequence reads: CASSPGTGAAGTQYF. The CDR3 DNA follows: TGTGCCAGCAGCCCCGGGACAGGGGCGGCGGGGACCCAGTACTTC.

The rearrangement links TRBV10-1 to TRBJ2-2; 7 nucleotides line up with TRBD1. The CDR3 sequence is 16 residues long. The ends lost 1 base at V and 0 bases at J; junction bases unmatched: 2. In germline, CDR1 is WNHNN, CDR2 SYGVQD (reference sequence). The CDR3 DNA sequence: TGCGCCAGCAGTGAGTTGCAGGGGGCGAACACCGGGGAGCTGTTTTTT. Translated: CASSELQGANTGELFF.

The CDR3 reads CASSDWTGGSEAFF. The CDR3 nucleotides read TGTGCCAGCAGCGACTGGACAGGGGGCTCTGAAGCTTTCTTT. The rearrangement uses TRBV7-9 and TRBJ1-1, with 11 positions matching TRBD1. This CDR3 spans 14 amino acids. The V gene end was trimmed by 5 bases and the J gene end by 6 bases; junction bases not matched to a gene: 5. Germline CDR1 SEHNR, CDR2 FQNEAQ (reference sequence).